The rows below give T cell receptor beta chains drawn from one sample of a study of response to subunit inactivated influenza vaccine. TCRdb passed the RT-PCR reads through MiXCR, listing each CDR3 protein once. The profile shows hundreds of thousands of distinct CDR3 sequences, about 15% of them singletons. This sample comprised PBMCs from blood, obtained roughly 2 weeks before vaccination. Every receptor here comes from a man aged 50 to 60 who received an inactivated influenza vaccine. Each CDR3 is given with its conserved first and last residue. D genes are given only for firm matches. Only some rows state a clone size, as once, few, many or a class for expanded clones.

v_gene: TRBV5-1; abundance: many; d_gene: TRBD2; j_gene: TRBJ2-1; CDR3nt: TGCGCCAGCAGCTGGAGCGGGGGAGCGTACAATGAGCAGTTCTTC; CDR3aa: CASSWSGGAYNEQFF
v_gene: TRBV5-4; abundance: once; d_gene: NA; j_gene: TRBJ1-2; CDR3nt: TGTGCCAGCAGCTCCCTTTCGGGACTGTCTGGTGGCTACACCTTC; CDR3aa: CASSSLSGLSGGYTF
v_gene: TRBV20-1; abundance: many; d_gene: TRBD1; j_gene: TRBJ2-7; CDR3nt: TGCAGTGCTGTTAATCCCGGGACAGGGGTCGAGCAGTACTTC; CDR3aa: CSAVNPGTGVEQYF
v_gene: TRBV6-2/TRBV6-3; abundance: many; d_gene: NA; j_gene: TRBJ1-2; CDR3nt: TGTGCCAGCAGTTACGGTCCGGCTAACTATGGCTACACCTTC; CDR3aa: CASSYGPANYGYTF
v_gene: TRBV27; abundance: NA; d_gene: TRBD2; j_gene: TRBJ2-7; CDR3nt: TGTGCCAGCAGTCCCACGATTAGCGGGAGCTACGAGCAGTACTTC; CDR3aa: CASSPTISGSYEQYF
v_gene: TRBV2; abundance: NA; d_gene: NA; j_gene: TRBJ1-4; CDR3nt: TGTGCCAGCAGCCAGGTCGGACAGATAAAACTGTTTTTT; CDR3aa: CASSQVGQIKLFF
v_gene: TRBV20-1; abundance: NA; d_gene: TRBD1; j_gene: TRBJ1-2; CDR3nt: TGCAGTGCTAGAGAGCTGGTTTGGGACAGCGTGACCTATGGCTACACCTTC; CDR3aa: CSARELVWDSVTYGYTF
v_gene: TRBV5-6; abundance: NA; d_gene: TRBD2; j_gene: TRBJ2-1; CDR3nt: TGTGCCAGCAGCCTAAGACTAGCGGGGTCCTACAATGAGCAGTTCTTC; CDR3aa: CASSLRLAGSYNEQFF
v_gene: TRBV6-1; abundance: once; d_gene: TRBD2; j_gene: TRBJ2-2; CDR3nt: TGTGCCAGCAGACAACTAGCGGGACCGAACACCGGGGAGCTGTTTTTT; CDR3aa: CASRQLAGPNTGELFF
v_gene: TRBV12-3/TRBV12-4; abundance: NA; d_gene: NA; j_gene: TRBJ1-2; CDR3nt: TGTGCCAGCAGGTGGGGGGGAACCTATGGCTACACCTTC; CDR3aa: CASRWGGTYGYTF
v_gene: TRBV15; abundance: NA; d_gene: NA; j_gene: TRBJ2-5; CDR3nt: TGTGCCACCAGCAGAGATACGGCAGGGTGGGGTGAGACCCAGTACTTC; CDR3aa: CATSRDTAGWGETQYF
v_gene: TRBV11-1; abundance: NA; d_gene: NA; j_gene: TRBJ2-7; CDR3nt: TGTGCCAGCAGCTTAGCGCTCTTCTCCTACGAGCAGTACTTC; CDR3aa: CASSLALFSYEQYF
v_gene: TRBV25-1; abundance: NA; d_gene: NA; j_gene: TRBJ2-5; CDR3nt: TGTGCCAGCGGACCTTATGCAGGAGAGACCCAGTACTTC; CDR3aa: CASGPYAGETQYF
v_gene: TRBV4-1; abundance: NA; d_gene: NA; j_gene: TRBJ1-1; CDR3nt: TGCGCCAGCAGCCAAGGGGGGGAATGGAACACTGAAGCTTTCTTT; CDR3aa: CASSQGGEWNTEAFF
v_gene: TRBV3-1; abundance: NA; d_gene: NA; j_gene: TRBJ2-1; CDR3nt: TGTGCCAGCAGCCAAGAGGGGGGTGAGCAGTTCTTC; CDR3aa: CASSQEGGEQFF
v_gene: TRBV29-1; abundance: NA; d_gene: NA; j_gene: TRBJ1-1; CDR3nt: TGCAGCGTGAGACAGCTGAACACTGAAGCTTTCTTT; CDR3aa: CSVRQLNTEAFF
v_gene: TRBV4-2; abundance: NA; d_gene: TRBD1; j_gene: TRBJ2-3; CDR3nt: TGTGCCAGCAGCCAAGGACAGGGTACGCAGTATTTT; CDR3aa: CASSQGQGTQYF
v_gene: TRBV6-5; abundance: NA; d_gene: NA; j_gene: TRBJ1-4; CDR3nt: TGTGCCAGCAGTTACCACCCTTCTATCGCAACTAATGAAAAACTGTTTTTT; CDR3aa: CASSYHPSIATNEKLFF
v_gene: TRBV7-9; abundance: NA; d_gene: NA; j_gene: TRBJ2-5; CDR3nt: TGTGCCAGCAGCCCTTCCCTCGGGGAGACCCAGTACTTC; CDR3aa: CASSPSLGETQYF
v_gene: TRBV15; abundance: many; d_gene: TRBD1; j_gene: TRBJ1-5; CDR3nt: TGTGCCACCAGCAGACGCCGGGACAGGGACCGAAATCAGCCCCAGCATTTT; CDR3aa: CATSRRRDRDRNQPQHF
v_gene: TRBV20-1; abundance: NA; d_gene: TRBD2; j_gene: TRBJ2-7; CDR3nt: TGCAGTGCGCCGGCAGCGGGGGACTCCTACGAGCAGTACTTC; CDR3aa: CSAPAAGDSYEQYF
v_gene: TRBV11-2; abundance: once; d_gene: TRBD2; j_gene: TRBJ2-3; CDR3nt: TGTGCCAGCAGCCCCCGGGGAGGGTACACAGATACGCAGTATTTT; CDR3aa: CASSPRGGYTDTQYF
v_gene: TRBV28; abundance: many; d_gene: TRBD2; j_gene: TRBJ2-7; CDR3nt: TGTGCCAGCAGTCTCTCCGGGACTAGCGGGGGGTACGAGCAGTACTTC; CDR3aa: CASSLSGTSGGYEQYF
v_gene: TRBV25-1; abundance: few; d_gene: NA; j_gene: TRBJ2-1; CDR3nt: TGTGCCACCCAGGGTGGCGGGACCTACAATGAGCAGTTCTTC; CDR3aa: CATQGGGTYNEQFF
v_gene: TRBV10-3; abundance: few; d_gene: TRBD1; j_gene: TRBJ2-7; CDR3nt: TGTGCCATCAGTGAGTCCGGGACAGGGCACTACGAGCAGTACTTC; CDR3aa: CAISESGTGHYEQYF
v_gene: TRBV6-1; abundance: NA; d_gene: TRBD1; j_gene: TRBJ2-2; CDR3nt: TGTGCCAGCAGTGAATTGGGGATCTTACAGGGGATCGGAGTCGGGGAGCTGTTTTTT; CDR3aa: CASSELGILQGIGVGELFF
v_gene: TRBV5-6; abundance: few; d_gene: NA; j_gene: TRBJ2-7; CDR3nt: TGTGCCAGCAGCTTGGTCGTGGCAGTGGGAGGCCCGTACGAGCAGTACTTC; CDR3aa: CASSLVVAVGGPYEQYF
v_gene: TRBV2; abundance: few; d_gene: NA; j_gene: TRBJ2-3; CDR3nt: TGTGCCAGCAGTGAAGTGGTAGCGCCTAGCACAGATACGCAGTATTTT; CDR3aa: CASSEVVAPSTDTQYF
v_gene: TRBV3-1; abundance: NA; d_gene: TRBD1; j_gene: TRBJ2-7; CDR3nt: TGTGCCAGCAGCCAAGGTGGGGGACAGAAAGGGTTGAAGTACTTC; CDR3aa: CASSQGGGQKGLKYF
v_gene: TRBV21-1; abundance: few; d_gene: NA; j_gene: TRBJ2-2; CDR3nt: TGTGCCAGCAGCAAAGTTGCAGGGGATGAGCTGTTTTTT; CDR3aa: CASSKVAGDELFF
v_gene: TRBV7-8; abundance: few; d_gene: NA; j_gene: TRBJ2-7; CDR3nt: TGTGCCAGCAGCTCAGTGGGACAACACGAGCAGTACTTC; CDR3aa: CASSSVGQHEQYF
v_gene: TRBV12-3/TRBV12-4; abundance: many; d_gene: TRBD2; j_gene: TRBJ2-3; CDR3nt: TGTGCCAGCAGACGGACTAGCGGGGACACAGATACGCAGTATTTT; CDR3aa: CASRRTSGDTDTQYF
v_gene: TRBV9; abundance: NA; d_gene: TRBD2; j_gene: TRBJ2-3; CDR3nt: TGTGCCAGCAGCGTATCCGGGCTAGCGGTCACAGATACGCAGTATTTT; CDR3aa: CASSVSGLAVTDTQYF
v_gene: TRBV12-3/TRBV12-4; abundance: few; d_gene: NA; j_gene: TRBJ2-7; CDR3nt: TGTGCCAGCACCCTAGGGCACGTCGGTTACGAGCAGTACTTC; CDR3aa: CASTLGHVGYEQYF
v_gene: TRBV5-1; abundance: few; d_gene: TRBD2; j_gene: TRBJ2-7; CDR3nt: TGCGCCAGCAGCCGGACTAGCGAAGGCGGGGAGCAGTACTTC; CDR3aa: CASSRTSEGGEQYF
v_gene: TRBV4-3; abundance: few; d_gene: TRBD2; j_gene: TRBJ2-5; CDR3nt: TGCGCCAGCAGCCAAGACCCCGGACTAGCGGGGGTTGAAGAGACCCAGTACTTC; CDR3aa: CASSQDPGLAGVEETQYF
v_gene: TRBV7-2; abundance: few; d_gene: TRBD2; j_gene: TRBJ2-2; CDR3nt: TGTGCCAGCAAGGGCGGGGGGGCCGACACCGGGGAGCTGTTTTTT; CDR3aa: CASKGGGADTGELFF
v_gene: TRBV6-1; abundance: NA; d_gene: NA; j_gene: TRBJ1-6; CDR3nt: TGTGCCAGCAGTGAAAACTCCAATTCACCCCTCCACTTT; CDR3aa: CASSENSNSPLHF
v_gene: TRBV27; abundance: few; d_gene: TRBD2; j_gene: TRBJ2-3; CDR3nt: TGTGCCACCAAGCGGGAGGGGCACACAGATACGCAGTATTTT; CDR3aa: CATKREGHTDTQYF
v_gene: TRBV12-3/TRBV12-4; abundance: few; d_gene: NA; j_gene: TRBJ1-2; CDR3nt: TGTGCCAGCAGACCCGTAGGGCCCGGCTACACCTTC; CDR3aa: CASRPVGPGYTF
v_gene: TRBV5-1; abundance: NA; d_gene: TRBD2; j_gene: TRBJ2-2; CDR3nt: TGCGCCAGCAGCTTCGGAGCGGGGGGGCATTCCGGGGAGCTGTTTTTT; CDR3aa: CASSFGAGGHSGELFF